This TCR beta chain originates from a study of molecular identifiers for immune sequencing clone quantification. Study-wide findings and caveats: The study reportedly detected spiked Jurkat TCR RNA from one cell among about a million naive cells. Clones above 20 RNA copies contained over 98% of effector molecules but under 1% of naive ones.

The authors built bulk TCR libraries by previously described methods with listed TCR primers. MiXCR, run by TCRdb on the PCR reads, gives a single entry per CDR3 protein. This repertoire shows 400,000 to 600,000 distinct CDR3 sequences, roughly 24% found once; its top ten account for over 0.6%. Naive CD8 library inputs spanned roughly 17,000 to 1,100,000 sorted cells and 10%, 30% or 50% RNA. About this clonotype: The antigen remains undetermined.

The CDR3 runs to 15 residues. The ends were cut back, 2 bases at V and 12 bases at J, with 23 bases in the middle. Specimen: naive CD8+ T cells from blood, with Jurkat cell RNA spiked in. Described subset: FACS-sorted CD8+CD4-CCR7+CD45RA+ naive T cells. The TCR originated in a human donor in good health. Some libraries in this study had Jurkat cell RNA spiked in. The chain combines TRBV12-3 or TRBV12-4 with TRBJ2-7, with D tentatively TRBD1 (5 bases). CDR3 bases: TGTGCCAGCAGTTTACCCTGGGCAGGGAACCCTCTGCTGTACTTC. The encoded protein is CASSLPWAGNPLLYF.